One and the same sample provided the 21 T cell receptor beta chains below, sequenced in a study of CD8 T cells in Susac syndrome. The authors reverse transcribed roughly 0.45 to 1 ug RNA with random hexamers. Each CDR3 protein is one row after TCRdb ran MiXCR on the immunoSEQ multiplex PCR reads. The table records some 200,000 distinct CDR3 sequences, around 96% of them present only once. Sequencing was performed on CD4+ T cells from PBMCs. These receptors were taken from a human donor in good health.

The V call is TRBV15, the J call TRBJ2-1, with TRBD2 identical over 8 bases. Germline CDR1 reads LNHNV; CDR2 reads YYDKDF (reference sequence). J gave up 4 bases and V 9 bases, and 11 bases lay outside the gene matches. The CDR3 extends over 15 amino acids. The CDR3: CATTTGLADYNEQFF. The CDR3 nucleotides read TGTGCCACAACGACCGGACTAGCCGATTACAATGAGCAGTTCTTC.

This sequence joins TRBV20-1 and TRBJ1-2; D remains ambiguous. From germline, CDR1 is DFQATT and CDR2 SNEGSKA (reference sequence). V was shortened by 1 base and J by 7 bases, with 13 bases between the two germline ends. CDR3 length: 13 residues. This chain's CDR3 is CSARVGIRLGYTF. DNA of the CDR3: TGCAGTGCTAGAGTGGGGATACGGCTTGGCTACACCTTC.

V usage is TRBV2 and J usage is TRBJ2-5; D is uncertain. From germline, CDR1 is SNHLY and CDR2 FYNNEI. V gave up 4 bases and J gave up 3 bases, with 6 bases separating them. The CDR3 has 12 amino acids. CDR3 region: CASSVKKETQYF. In DNA form, the CDR3 reads TGTGCCAGCAGTGTAAAGAAAGAGACCCAGTACTTC.

The rearrangement links TRBV15 to TRBJ1-1; possibly TRBD1 for D (6 bases). The CDR3 contains 13 residues. Germline V gene sequence: CDR1 LNHNV, CDR2 YYDKDF (reference sequence). V lost 8 bases and J lost 6, with 16 bases in between. CDR3 nucleotides: TGTGCCACCTCCCGAGACCACAGGGCTGAAGCTTTCTTT. Protein: CATSRDHRAEAFF.

V and J are TRBV6-2 or TRBV6-3 and TRBJ1-2; TRBD1 matches at 7 bases. Germline CDR1 is MNHEY and CDR2 is SVGEGT. This CDR3 has 13 residues. The V gene end was trimmed by 2 bases and the J gene end by 4 bases; junction bases not matched to a gene: 1. The CDR3 coding sequence is TGTGCCAGCAGTTACGACAGGGTCTATGGCTACACCTTC. As protein: CASSYDRVYGYTF.

The chain employs TRBV25-1 and TRBJ1-1, with D possibly TRBD1 on 6 matching bases. The CDR3 is 15 amino acids. Germline-derived CDR1 and CDR2 are MGHDK and SYGVNS. V gave up 2 bases and J gave up 0 bases, with 10 bases separating them. As DNA, the CDR3 is TGTGCCAGCAGTGAAAGACAGGACATGAACACTGAAGCTTTCTTT. As protein: CASSERQDMNTEAFF.

The rearrangement links TRBV4-3 to TRBJ2-7, with TRBD1 matching over 7 bases. The CDR3 extends over 15 amino acids. Germline V lookup: CDR1 LGHNA, CDR2 YSLEER. The trim removed 3 bases at V and 2 bases at J, leaving 7 bases unmatched. The DNA of the CDR3 is TGCGCCAGCAGCCAGACGGACAGGCTAGCCTACGAGCAGTACTTC. Translation gives CASSQTDRLAYEQYF.

This clonotype was detected once. J is TRBJ2-3 and V is TRBV2; weak D call: TRBD1 (5 bases). Trimming removed 6 bases at V and 2 bases at J, with 6 bases between. Germline V CDR1 and CDR2: SNHLY, FYNNEI. CDR3 length: 12 amino acids. DNA for the CDR3: TGTGCCAGCAGGGACAACACAGATACGCAGTATTTT. As protein: CASRDNTDTQYF.

This rearrangement joins TRBV14 to TRBJ1-2; 8 positions agree with TRBD1. CDR3 size: 14 residues. Germline V gene data show CDR1 as SGHDN and CDR2 as FVKESK. J gave up 7 bases and V 3 bases, and 7 bases lay outside the gene matches. The chain's CDR3 is CASSQRQGYGGYTF. The CDR3 DNA follows: TGTGCCAGCAGCCAGAGACAGGGGTACGGTGGCTACACCTTC.

The V call is TRBV27, the J call TRBJ2-4; 10 nucleotides agree with TRBD2. This CDR3 contains 17 residues. CDR1 MNHEY and CDR2 SMNVEV come from the germline V gene (reference sequence). Trimming cost V 1 base and J 5 bases; bases outside gene matches: 8. In nucleotides, the CDR3 is TGTGCCAGCAGTTTATTCCCTAGCGGGAGCGGGGAAAACATTCAGTACTTC. Encoded protein: CASSLFPSGSGENIQYF.

The CDR3 sequence: CSVEDQRYGSYNEQFF. CDR3 sequence (DNA): TGCAGCGTTGAAGATCAGAGGTACGGATCCTACAATGAGCAGTTCTTC. This chain links TRBV29-1 with TRBJ2-1, with D unclear. Germline V lookup: CDR1 SQVTM, CDR2 ANQGSEA. The germline V and J ends were trimmed by 0 bases and 1 base, with 13 bases remaining between them. The CDR3 consists of 16 residues.

The rearrangement uses TRBV18 and TRBJ2-3; D gene unclear. CDR3 length: 14 residues. Germline values: CDR1 KGHSH, CDR2 LQKENI. Deletions cut 3 bases from V and 2 bases from J, with 9 bases between. DNA for the CDR3: TGTGCCAGCTCACCGATAACAATCACAGATACGCAGTATTTT. Amino acid sequence: CASSPITITDTQYF. Based on the CDR3 plus reference TRBV18 and TRBJ2-3, the full variable domain is NAGVMQNPRHLVRRRGQEARLRCSPMKGHSHVYWYRQLPEEGLKFMVYLQKENIIDESGMPKERFSAEFPKEGPSILRIQQVVRGDSAAYFCASSPITITDTQYFGPGTRLTVL.

V gene TRBV20-1 combines with J gene TRBJ2-7, with 8 bases identical to TRBD2. CDR1 DFQATT and CDR2 SNEGSKA come from the germline V gene (reference sequence). V dropped 6 bases and J dropped 2; count of bases not matched to a gene: 6. The CDR3 totals 13 residues. CDR3 DNA sequence: TGCAGTGCCAGCCAGCGGGGGACCTACGAGCAGTACTTC. This translates into CSASQRGTYEQYF.

This sequence joins TRBV19 and TRBJ2-7; 8 bases are a match to TRBD1. The CDR3 loop spans 13 amino acids. Unmatched junction bases numbered 6, after V lost 6 bases and J lost 5 bases. In germline, CDR1 is LNHDA, CDR2 SQIVND (reference sequence). This chain's CDR3 is CASSRTGSNEQYF. The CDR3 nucleotides are TGTGCCAGTAGCAGGACAGGGTCCAACGAGCAGTACTTC.

The V and J genes are TRBV15 and TRBJ2-1; D remains unclear. This CDR3 region has 16 residues. The V end was cut by 0 bases, the J end by 3 bases, with 12 bases between. CDR1 and CDR2 from the germline V gene are LNHNV and YYDKDF (reference sequence). The CDR3 bases are TGTGCCACCAGCAGAGATCGAGGACGAGTCTACAATGAGCAGTTCTTC. This codes for CATSRDRGRVYNEQFF.

J is TRBJ2-1 and V is TRBV29-1; 8 bases agree with TRBD2. The CDR3 has 13 amino acids. Trimming cost V 2 bases and J 7 bases; bases outside gene matches: 4. Germline V CDR1 and CDR2: SQVTM, ANQGSEA. CDR3 amino acids: CSVEPSGSNEQFF. In DNA form, the CDR3 reads TGCAGCGTTGAACCCAGCGGGAGTAATGAGCAGTTCTTC.

The gene calls are TRBV7-9 and TRBJ2-5; D is uncertain. The CDR3 consists of 15 residues. The germline gives CDR1 SEHNR, CDR2 FQNEAQ (reference sequence). Trimming stripped 5 bases from V and 5 bases from J, with 18 bases between. The CDR3: CASSSVAWTWETQYF. DNA for the CDR3: TGTGCCAGCAGCAGTGTAGCCTGGACGTGGGAGACCCAGTACTTC.

V and J are TRBV4-1 and TRBJ1-3, with D perhaps matching TRBD1 (5 bases). V was cut by 6 bases and J by 0 bases, with 12 bases left in between. From germline, CDR1 is MGHRA and CDR2 YSYEKL. This CDR3 has 15 residues. CDR3 in DNA: TGCGCCAGCAGTCGGGGGACGGACTCTGGAAACACCATATATTTT. It is translated as CASSRGTDSGNTIYF.

The chain joins TRBV27 to TRBJ2-5, with no clear D. With 2 bases removed from V and 5 bases from J, the gap between germline ends came to 9 bases. Germline V gene data show CDR1 as MNHEY and CDR2 as SMNVEV (reference sequence). CDR3 length equals 13 residues. The CDR3 nucleotides are TGTGCCAGCAGTTTAACCAGGATTGAGACCCAGTACTTC. Translation gives CASSLTRIETQYF.

The chain combines TRBV30 with TRBJ1-1; D is uncertain. The length of the CDR3 is 11 residues. The germline V and J ends were trimmed by 0 bases and 7 bases, with 6 bases remaining between them. The germline CDR1 and CDR2 sequences are GTSNPN and SVGIG (reference sequence). CDR3 amino acids: CAWSVRGEAFF. The DNA of the CDR3 is TGTGCCTGGAGTGTACGGGGTGAAGCTTTCTTT.

V usage is TRBV3-1 and J usage is TRBJ2-1; 7 bases match TRBD2. The germline CDR1 and CDR2 sequences are LGHDT and YNNKEL (reference sequence). Germline trimming cut 3 bases from V and 5 bases from J; bases unmatched to any gene: 7. This CDR3 is built from 15 residues. The CDR3 DNA is TGTGCCAGCAGCCATGCCCGGGACTACAACAATGAGCAGTTCTTC. The encoded protein is CASSHARDYNNEQFF.